The 16 T cell receptor beta chains below all came from one sample that was sequenced in a study of T cells in Graves' hyperthyroidism and ophthalmopathy. The TCR beta CDR3 regions underwent amplification using RNA transcripts as the source. The HTBI primer set drove a first-round RT-PCR of the TCR CDR3. Each CDR3 protein gets one entry after TCRdb re-called the multiplex PCR reads with MiXCR. The sample yields 500,000 to 750,000 distinct CDR3 sequences, approximately 14% seen once. Material for sequencing was blood. The receptors originated from a woman younger than 45 with Graves' hyperthyroidism.

This clonotype was picked up a small number of times. A much larger clone is a single base away; this may be a read error. In this CDR3 the conserved last residue, phenylalanine or tryptophan, is missing, so a read error is likely. The chain recombines TRBV6-2 or TRBV6-3 with TRBJ2-7; TRBD1 aligns across 10 bases. Germline trimming cut 0 bases from V and 2 bases from J; bases unmatched to any gene: 4. CDR3 length: 16 amino acids. Germline V lookup: CDR1 MNHEY, CDR2 SVGEGT. The DNA of the CDR3 is TGTGCCAGCAGTTACTCCCGGGACAGGGGAGCCTACGAGCAGTACCTC. Translating it yields CASSYSRDRGAYEQYL.

This clonotype was picked up a small number of times. This chain joins TRBV7-8 and TRBJ1-6; 7 bases are a match to TRBD1. The CDR3 runs to 14 residues. V dropped 6 bases and J dropped 10; count of bases not matched to a gene: 9. Germline lookup yields CDR1 SGHVS and CDR2 FQNEAQ. CDR3 DNA: TGTGCCAGCAGGGAAACAGGGGTTTACTCACCCCTCCACTTT. This gives the protein CASRETGVYSPLHF.

V gene TRBV27 combines with J gene TRBJ1-4, with unresolved D. CDR1 is MNHEY, CDR2 SMNVEV, per germline (reference sequence). The CDR3 sequence is 14 residues long. V was clipped by 5 bases and J by 8 bases, with 15 bases between them. As DNA, the CDR3 is TGTGCCAGCAGTCCAGCCCAGCAGGTGGAAAAACTGTTTTTT. It yields the protein CASSPAQQVEKLFF.

This clonotype has a count of ten or more. One junction end does not reproduce the germline sequence, and a read error may be involved. The CDR3 region is CASSPGTGSGNTIYF. The CDR3 DNA is TGTGCCAGCAGTCCCGGGACAGGGTCGGGAAACACCATATATTTT. The chain employs TRBV5-1 and TRBJ1-3; 9 bases are shared with TRBD1. CDR1 SGHRS and CDR2 YFSETQ come from the germline V gene. This CDR3 has 15 residues.

V usage is TRBV27 and J usage is TRBJ2-1, with 11 positions matching TRBD2. V shed 10 bases and J 14 bases; nucleotides not matched to a gene: 13. Germline CDR1 and CDR2: MNHEY and SMNVEV (reference sequence). CDR3 size: 13 residues. The CDR3: CATQPLAGGREFF. The CDR3 DNA is TGTGCCACCCAGCCCTTAGCGGGAGGGAGGGAGTTCTTC.

The chain has TRBV20-1 and TRBJ1-3; D is possibly TRBD1 (5 bases). Trimming removed 1 base from V and 7 bases from J, with 11 bases in between. Germline V lookup: CDR1 DFQATT, CDR2 SNEGSKA (reference sequence). The CDR3 extends over 13 amino acids. CDR3 DNA sequence: TGCAGTGCTAGAGTGACAGATGGGAACACCATATATTTT. Its protein is CSARVTDGNTIYF.

This clonotype has a count of ten or more. The chain employs TRBV5-1 and TRBJ2-1, with D perhaps assigned TRBD1 or TRBD2 (5 bases each). With 4 bases removed from V and 7 bases from J, the gap between germline ends came to 12 bases. CDR1 and CDR2 from the germline V gene are SGHRS and YFSETQ. The CDR3 contains 13 residues. The CDR3 DNA follows: TGCGCCAGCAGCAGGCCGGGACGGAATGAGCAGTTCTTC. As protein: CASSRPGRNEQFF.

This chain connects TRBV7-2 to TRBJ2-1, with TRBD1 matching over 9 bases. CDR3 size: 14 residues. V lost 5 bases and J lost 8; bases outside the gene matches: 7. CDR1 SGHTA and CDR2 FQGNSA come from the germline V gene. CDR3 in amino acids: CASSTGQGTHEQFF. DNA of the CDR3: TGTGCCAGCAGCACCGGACAGGGGACCCATGAGCAGTTCTTC.

The rearrangement joins TRBV6-1 to TRBJ2-1; 7 nucleotides match TRBD2. The CDR3 totals 14 residues. After removal of 6 bases from V and 0 bases from J, the junction contained 2 bases not matched to a gene. CDR1 and CDR2 from the germline V gene are MNHNS and SASEGT. The CDR3 sequence is CASRGGTSYNEQFF. The CDR3 DNA reads TGTGCCAGCAGGGGGGGGACCTCCTACAATGAGCAGTTCTTC.

This clonotype was counted at least ten times. V gene TRBV7-9 combines with J gene TRBJ2-2, with no clear D. The CDR3 covers 14 residues. CDR1 is SEHNR and CDR2 is FQNEAQ in the germline V gene (reference sequence). Trimming removed 6 bases at V and 1 base at J, with 9 bases between. The CDR3 nucleotides read TGTGCCAGCAGTTTCATGCAGAACACCGGGGAGCTGTTTTTT. The encoded protein is CASSFMQNTGELFF.

This clonotype has ten or more counts. The chain joins TRBV28 to TRBJ2-7, with 7 bases that match TRBD1. Per germline, CDR1 MDHEN and CDR2 SYDVKM. CDR3 length: 15 residues. Trimming cost V 6 bases and J 0 bases; bases outside gene matches: 8. The CDR3 reads CASSTNKGASYEQYF. The CDR3 DNA sequence: TGTGCCAGCAGCACCAACAAGGGGGCCTCCTACGAGCAGTACTTC.

This clonotype came up many times. The CDR3 spells CASSHTSGQETQYF. Written as DNA, the CDR3 is TGTGCCAGCAGCCATACTAGCGGGCAAGAGACCCAGTACTTC. The V and J genes are TRBV3-1 and TRBJ2-5, with 9 bases fitting TRBD2. CDR3 length: 14 amino acids. Trimming took 3 bases from V and 2 from J; bases not matched to a gene: 1. Germline CDR1 is LGHDT and CDR2 is YNNKEL (reference sequence).

This clonotype was found many times. The J gene is TRBJ1-5, the V gene TRBV29-1; perhaps TRBD1 as D (6 bases). The germline CDR1 and CDR2 sequences are SQVTM and ANQGSEA. The V gene lost 4 bases and the J gene lost 4 bases, with 11 bases spanning the gap. There are 13 residues in the CDR3. The CDR3 region has the DNA TGCAGCGTTGCCAGGGGTAGTAATCAGCCCCAGCATTTT. It yields the protein CSVARGSNQPQHF.

The chain uses TRBV5-6 and TRBJ2-1, with a weak D call TRBD2 (5 bases). Trimming cost V 4 bases and J 3 bases, with 14 bases left between them. CDR1 and CDR2 (germline): SGHDT, YYEEEE. The length of the CDR3 is 15 residues. CDR3 bases: TGTGCCAGCAGCCCCGGGAACCCCTACTACAATGAGCAGTTCTTC. It encodes CASSPGNPYYNEQFF. The full variable domain, rest sourced from reference TRBV5-6 and TRBJ2-1, is DAGVTQSPTHLIKTRGQQVTLRCSPKSGHDTVSWYQQALGQGPQFIFQYYEEEERQRGNFPDRFSGHQFPNYSSELNVNALLLGDSALYLCASSPGNPYYNEQFFGPGTRLTVL.

The gene calls are TRBV28 and TRBJ2-3; no firm D call. The germline V gene encodes CDR1 MDHEN and CDR2 SYDVKM. The CDR3 extends over 13 amino acids. The V and J ends lost 7 bases and 6 bases respectively, with 14 bases between them. The CDR3 loop reads CASKGLSDDTQYF. CDR3 in DNA: TGTGCCAGCAAGGGTCTATCCGACGATACGCAGTATTTT.

For the CDR3, the DNA is TGTGCCATCAGTCCCGCGACATTTTCCTACGAGCAGTACTTC. Its translation is CAISPATFSYEQYF. The chain has TRBV10-3 and TRBJ2-7; no definite D call. Germline lookup yields CDR1 ENHRY and CDR2 SYGVKD. The CDR3 runs 14 residues. The V end lost 5 bases, the J end lost 1 base, and 12 bases lay between the germline ends.